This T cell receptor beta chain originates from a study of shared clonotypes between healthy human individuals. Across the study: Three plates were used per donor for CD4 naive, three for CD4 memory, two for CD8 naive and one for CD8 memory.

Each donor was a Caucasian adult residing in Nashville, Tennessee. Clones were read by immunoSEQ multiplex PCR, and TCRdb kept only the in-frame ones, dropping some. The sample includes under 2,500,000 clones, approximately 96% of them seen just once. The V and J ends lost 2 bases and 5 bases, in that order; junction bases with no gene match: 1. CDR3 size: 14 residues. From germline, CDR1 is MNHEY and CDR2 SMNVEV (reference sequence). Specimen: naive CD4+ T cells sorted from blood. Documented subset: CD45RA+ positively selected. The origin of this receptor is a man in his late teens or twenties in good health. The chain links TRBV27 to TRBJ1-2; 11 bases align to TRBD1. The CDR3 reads CASSLRDRGYGYTF. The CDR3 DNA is TGTGCCAGCAGTTTAAGGGACAGGGGGTATGGCTACACCTTC.